The text below deals with one T cell receptor beta chain. Original data processing: By means of reference gene primer amplification, nucleated cell counts were estimated. Sequencing was performed with immunoSEQ multiplex PCR; in TCRdb, only in-frame clones are kept and a portion is missing. V, J and clone size derive from that table, while D and trimming were established from the DNA sequence. This table holds around 200,000 clones, approximately 84% found once. This sample was included in a study of blood T cell repertoires in COVID-19. For the study at large: Acute-phase and convalescent COVID-19 samples originated in the United States, Italy and Spain. Sample material is recorded as cDNA or gDNA derived from T cells, B-cell-depleted T cells, or PBMCs.

The TCR sequence derives from a woman over 75 with acute or convalescent COVID-19. Sequenced: peripheral blood.

CDR3 bases: TGTGCCAGCTCACCTGGACTAGCGGGAGCGGAGCAGTACTTC. Amino acid sequence: CASSPGLAGAEQYF. The chain is built from TRBV18 and TRBJ2-7; TRBD2 matches at 13 bases. Germline trimming cut 3 bases from V and 7 bases from J; bases unmatched to any gene: 3. The germline CDR1 and CDR2 sequences are KGHSH and LQKENI. The CDR3 runs 14 residues.